Below, 29 T cell receptor beta chains from the same sample are listed, as sequenced in a study of blood T cell repertoires in COVID-19. The assay was immunoSEQ multiplex PCR, and TCRdb's table has in-frame clones only and misses some. The sample records around 120,000 clones, approximately 80% being singletons. What was sequenced was peripheral blood. These receptors were collected from a man aged 50-60 years with acute or convalescent COVID-19.

A few counts support this clone. The chain links TRBV7-3 to TRBJ2-1; 11 bases fit TRBD2. V lost 2 bases, J lost 5 bases, and 5 bases stayed unmatched. Germline CDR1 SGHTA, CDR2 FQGTGA. This CDR3 has 16 residues. The CDR3 here is CASSLLAGGPHNEQFF. The CDR3 DNA reads TGTGCCAGCAGCTTATTAGCGGGAGGGCCCCACAATGAGCAGTTCTTC.

The V and J genes are TRBV10-1 and TRBJ1-4; D uncertain. This CDR3 contains 14 residues. CDR1 and CDR2 from the germline V gene are WNHNN and SYGVQD (reference sequence). V was pared by 4 bases and J by 5 bases, with 11 bases between. As DNA, the CDR3 is TGCGCCAGCAGTGTTAGCCGCTCCAATGAAAAACTGTTTTTT. It translates to CASSVSRSNEKLFF.

This chain uses TRBV7-9 with TRBJ1-5, with D unclear. Trimming shortened V by 5 bases and J by 6 bases, and 11 bases separated the two germline ends. There are 13 residues in the CDR3. Germline-derived CDR1 and CDR2 are SEHNR and FQNEAQ (reference sequence). The CDR3 loop reads CASSGGKVQPQHF. The CDR3 nucleotides read TGTGCCAGCAGCGGAGGGAAAGTTCAGCCCCAGCATTTT. Variable domain in full (rest from reference TRBV7-9 and TRBJ1-5): DTGVSQNPRHKITKRGQNVTFRCDPISEHNRLYWYRQTLGQGPEFLTYFQNEAQLEKSRLLSDRFSAERPKGSFSTLEIQRTEQGDSAMYLCASSGGKVQPQHFGDGTRLSIL.

The V and J genes are TRBV19 and TRBJ1-6; D remains ambiguous. V dropped 0 bases and J dropped 7 bases, with 13 bases sitting between them. This CDR3 has 16 residues. The germline V gene encodes CDR1 LNHDA and CDR2 SQIVND (reference sequence). For the CDR3, the DNA is TGTGCCAGTAGTATAGAGGGAAGGAGGCTAAATTCACCCCTCCACTTT. Amino acid sequence: CASSIEGRRLNSPLHF.

The rearrangement uses TRBV4-1 and TRBJ2-7; 7 bases fit TRBD1. The V and J ends lost 5 bases and 3 bases, in that order; junction bases with no gene match: 10. Germline V lookup: CDR1 MGHRA, CDR2 YSYEKL. This CDR3 contains 15 residues. CDR3 sequence: CASSDTGVLSYEQYF. The CDR3 nucleotides read TGCGCCAGCAGCGATACAGGGGTTCTAAGCTACGAGCAGTACTTC.

The V gene is TRBV5-1, the J gene TRBJ1-6, with D possibly being TRBD1 (5 bases). The germline gives CDR1 SGHRS, CDR2 YFSETQ. Trimming left V 0 bases short and J 9 bases short, with 10 bases between. CDR3 length equals 14 residues. The CDR3 nucleotides are TGCGCCAGCAGCTTGGACCAGGGAGGTTCACCCCTCCACTTT. This encodes CASSLDQGGSPLHF. Variable domain in full (rest from reference TRBV5-1 and TRBJ1-6): KAGVTQTPRYLIKTRGQQVTLSCSPISGHRSVSWYQQTPGQGLQFLFEYFSETQRNKGNFPGRFSGRQFSNSRSEMNVSTLELGDSALYLCASSLDQGGSPLHFGNGTRLTVT.

The rearrangement links TRBV27 to TRBJ2-7; the D is unclear. CDR1 is MNHEY and CDR2 is SMNVEV in the germline V gene (reference sequence). The CDR3 length is 14 residues. Deletions cut 4 bases from V and 5 bases from J, with 15 bases between. This CDR3 reads CASSSPDFWNEQYF. CDR3 DNA: TGTGCCAGCAGTTCCCCTGACTTCTGGAACGAGCAGTACTTC.

Turning to this clone: The identical CDR3 is also encoded by other nucleotide sequences in the sample. The chain combines TRBV28 with TRBJ1-2; 10 bases fit TRBD1. CDR1 is MDHEN, CDR2 SYDVKM, per germline. V shed 6 bases and J 5 bases; nucleotides not matched to a gene: 6. The CDR3 extends over 14 amino acids. For the CDR3, the DNA is TGTGCCAGCAGCCTTGGGACAGGGGTTTATGGCTACACCTTC. It specifies CASSLGTGVYGYTF.

The DNA of the CDR3 is TGTGCCAGCAGTCTAATAAAACCCGAAGCTTTCTTT. Amino acids: CASSLIKPEAFF. V gene TRBV12-3 or TRBV12-4 combines with J gene TRBJ1-1, with D hard to call. The V gene lost 5 bases and the J gene lost 8 bases, with 12 bases spanning the gap. CDR3 length equals 12 residues.

The chain is built from TRBV7-9 and TRBJ2-7; TRBD1 matches at 7 bases. The CDR3 is 17 amino acids. Germline CDR1 reads SEHNR; CDR2 reads FQNEAQ (reference sequence). The ends lost 3 bases at V and 0 bases at J; junction bases unmatched: 11. The CDR3 protein is CASSFGVDRPLSYEQYF. The CDR3 DNA follows: TGTGCCAGCAGCTTCGGTGTGGACAGGCCCCTCTCCTACGAGCAGTACTTC.

V and J are TRBV5-1 and TRBJ1-2; tentative D call: TRBD1 (6 bases). Germline V gene data show CDR1 as SGHRS and CDR2 as YFSETQ. This CDR3 is built from 14 residues. V lost 5 bases and J lost 6, with 17 bases in between. CDR3 sequence reads: CASRLGQIRHGYTF. In nucleotides, the CDR3 is TGCGCCAGCAGACTAGGACAGATAAGACATGGCTACACCTTC. Complete variable domain (other parts from reference TRBV5-1 and TRBJ1-2): KAGVTQTPRYLIKTRGQQVTLSCSPISGHRSVSWYQQTPGQGLQFLFEYFSETQRNKGNFPGRFSGRQFSNSRSEMNVSTLELGDSALYLCASRLGQIRHGYTFGSGTRLTVV.

The chain couples TRBV5-8 to TRBJ2-3, with 7 bases fitting TRBD1. The V and J ends lost 0 bases and 2 bases, in that order; junction bases with no gene match: 3. Germline V gives CDR1 SGHTS, CDR2 YDEGEE. The CDR3 is made up of 15 amino acids. The CDR3 DNA is TGTGCCAGCAGCTTGGCGGGACAGATCACAGATACGCAGTATTTT. This encodes CASSLAGQITDTQYF.

This chain connects TRBV10-3 to TRBJ2-4; 12 nucleotides match TRBD2. This CDR3 spans 16 amino acids. CDR1 ENHRY and CDR2 SYGVKD come from the germline V gene. Unmatched junction bases numbered 7, after V lost 3 bases and J lost 7 bases. The CDR3 nucleotides are TGTGCCATCAGTGACCCGGGACTAGCGGGCGGGAACATTCAGTACTTC. Encoded protein: CAISDPGLAGGNIQYF.

The genes are TRBV11-2 and TRBJ2-7; weak D call: TRBD1 (6 bases). The V gene's germline CDR1 is SGHAT and CDR2 FQNNGV. Between the trimmed V and J ends, which lost 0 bases and 5 bases, there was a span of 14 bases. The CDR3 totals 15 residues. The CDR3 sequence is CASSLEPGVKNEQYF. The CDR3 DNA sequence: TGTGCCAGCAGCTTAGAGCCAGGGGTGAAAAACGAGCAGTACTTC.

The genes are TRBV2 and TRBJ1-3; D is unclear. CDR1 and CDR2 (germline): SNHLY, FYNNEI. Between the trimmed V and J ends, which lost 7 bases and 2 bases, there was a span of 9 bases. The CDR3 is made up of 13 amino acids. Here the CDR3 DNA reads TGTGCCAGCAACCGGGGTCCTGGAAACACCATATATTTT. It translates to CASNRGPGNTIYF.

The chain employs TRBV5-1 and TRBJ2-1, with 13 bases identical to TRBD2. CDR1 SGHRS and CDR2 YFSETQ come from the germline V gene. V shed 0 bases and J 4 bases; nucleotides not matched to a gene: 7. CDR3 length equals 18 residues. The chain's CDR3 is CASSLALGLAGPYNEQFF. The CDR3 DNA reads as TGCGCCAGCAGCTTGGCCTTGGGACTAGCGGGACCTTACAATGAGCAGTTCTTC.

This clone has a handful of counts. The rearrangement links TRBV5-6 to TRBJ2-4; 8 bases are a match to TRBD2. The germline CDR1 and CDR2 sequences are SGHDT and YYEEEE. The CDR3 has 15 residues. The trim removed 0 bases at V and 5 bases at J, leaving 4 bases unmatched. The CDR3 DNA follows: TGTGCCAGCAGCTTGGGACTAGCGTCCGAAAACATTCAGTACTTC. It yields the protein CASSLGLASENIQYF.

This chain uses TRBV7-8 with TRBJ2-5; the match to TRBD2 covers 11 bases. This CDR3 contains 17 residues. The germline V gene has CDR1 SGHVS and CDR2 FQNEAQ. Losses at the gene ends were 5 bases for V and 4 bases for J; bases not matched to a gene: 12. DNA for the CDR3: TGTGCCAGCAGCCGCGGGCTAGCGGGGGGATTAGGAGAGACCCAGTACTTC. Residues: CASSRGLAGGLGETQYF.

This clone was detected a few times. The chain employs TRBV25-1 and TRBJ1-1; no firm D call. This CDR3 region has 13 residues. Trimming took off 4 bases at V and 1 base at J, with 7 bases between the two ends. The germline V gene encodes CDR1 MGHDK and CDR2 SYGVNS. CDR3 residues: CASSVRQNTEAFF. Here the CDR3 DNA reads TGTGCCAGCAGTGTACGACAGAACACTGAAGCTTTCTTT. The variable domain in full, completed from reference TRBV25-1 and TRBJ1-1, reads EADIYQTPRYLVIGTGKKITLECSQTMGHDKMYWYQQDPGMELHLIHYSYGVNSTEKGDLSSESTVSRIRTEHFPLTLESARPSHTSQYLCASSVRQNTEAFFGQGTRLTVV.

This clone was counted once. The V call is TRBV6-5, the J call TRBJ2-7, with TRBD1 identical over 7 bases. Per the germline V gene, CDR1 is MNHEY and CDR2 is SVGAGI. This CDR3 spans 14 amino acids. Unmatched junction bases numbered 8, after V lost 6 bases and J lost 3 bases. CDR3 bases: TGTGCCAGCAGAATCCGGGACAGCAACTACGAGCAGTACTTC. Translating gives CASRIRDSNYEQYF.

The V gene is TRBV5-6, the J gene TRBJ2-5; 8 positions match TRBD2. The germline CDR1 and CDR2 sequences are SGHDT and YYEEEE. Germline trimming cut 2 bases from V and 3 bases from J; bases unmatched to any gene: 0. This CDR3 region has 13 residues. CDR3 loop: CASSLLAEETQYF. CDR3 coding DNA: TGTGCCAGCAGCTTACTAGCGGAAGAGACCCAGTACTTC.

V usage is TRBV6-5 and J usage is TRBJ1-4; D is possibly TRBD1 (6 bases). Germline V gene data show CDR1 as MNHEY and CDR2 as SVGAGI. The V and J ends lost 8 bases and 7 bases respectively, with 14 bases between them. This CDR3 has 13 residues. CDR3 DNA: TGTGCCAGCGGGGGCCCGATCGGTGAAAAACTGTTTTTT. Protein: CASGGPIGEKLFF.

The chain employs TRBV6-1 and TRBJ1-3, with no clear D. The CDR3 has 14 amino acids. Germline values: CDR1 MNHNS, CDR2 SASEGT. V was cut by 6 bases and J by 3 bases, with 12 bases left in between. The CDR3 DNA reads as TGTGCCAGCAGGTCAGGATTCGGTGGAAACACCATATATTTT. It is translated as CASRSGFGGNTIYF.

In this sample, this clone turned up once. The chain links TRBV5-1 to TRBJ1-6, with 9 bases aligning to TRBD1. CDR3 length equals 15 residues. The V gene's germline CDR1 is SGHRS and CDR2 YFSETQ. With 0 bases clipped from V and 5 bases from J, the junction kept 0 bases outside the gene matches. The CDR3 DNA sequence: TGCGCCAGCAGCTTGGGACAGGGGGATAATTCACCCCTCCACTTT. This encodes CASSLGQGDNSPLHF. Complete variable domain (other parts from reference TRBV5-1 and TRBJ1-6): KAGVTQTPRYLIKTRGQQVTLSCSPISGHRSVSWYQQTPGQGLQFLFEYFSETQRNKGNFPGRFSGRQFSNSRSEMNVSTLELGDSALYLCASSLGQGDNSPLHFGNGTRLTVT.

The count of this clone is one. The CDR3 sequence: CASRKAGGDNEQFF. The DNA of the CDR3 is TGTGCCAGCAGAAAAGCGGGGGGGGACAATGAGCAGTTCTTC. The V call is TRBV2, the J call TRBJ2-1; TRBD2 agrees at 10 bases. CDR1 and CDR2 from the germline V gene are SNHLY and FYNNEI. The CDR3 is 14 residues long. V shed 6 bases and J 5 bases; nucleotides not matched to a gene: 4.

This clone appeared a few times. The chain uses TRBV2 and TRBJ2-6; 9 nucleotides line up with TRBD1. The germline gives CDR1 SNHLY, CDR2 FYNNEI. The CDR3 spans 12 residues. Trimming cost V 9 bases and J 10 bases; bases outside gene matches: 4. The CDR3 protein is CARGGQGNVLTF. The CDR3 region has the DNA TGTGCCAGGGGGGGACAGGGTAACGTCCTGACTTTC.

The genes are TRBV2 and TRBJ1-5; D is uncertain. In germline, CDR1 is SNHLY, CDR2 FYNNEI. The V end lost 3 bases, the J end lost 0 bases, and 9 bases lay between the germline ends. The CDR3 totals 15 residues. The chain's CDR3 is CASSDPVHSNQPQHF. The CDR3 nucleotides are TGTGCCAGCAGTGACCCAGTACATAGCAATCAGCCCCAGCATTTT.

The chain joins TRBV7-9 to TRBJ2-3; tentatively, D is TRBD2 (7 bases). Germline CDR1 is SEHNR and CDR2 is FQNEAQ (reference sequence). This CDR3 comprises 15 residues. V lost 8 bases and J 3 bases, leaving 18 bases between the germline ends. CDR3 nucleotides: TGTGCCAGCCTGCAGGGGAGCGGGGAAACAGATACGCAGTATTTT. Translated: CASLQGSGETDTQYF.

The chain joins TRBV9 to TRBJ2-5, with D perhaps matching TRBD2 (6 bases). V was cut by 1 base and J by 1 base, with 11 bases left in between. This CDR3 contains 15 residues. Germline V lookup: CDR1 SGDLS, CDR2 YYNGEE. For the CDR3, the DNA is TGTGCCAGCAGCGTATTCGCGGGACTCCAAGAGACCCAGTACTTC. Residues: CASSVFAGLQETQYF.